Below, one T cell receptor beta chain is given with its context. Per the authors' pipeline: Reference gene primer amplification in the assay estimated nucleated cell counts. Only in-frame clones appear in the TCRdb table, and some are missing; sequencing was by immunoSEQ multiplex PCR. For V, J and clone size, that table is used; D and trimming come from the DNA. Here the sample spans tens of thousands of clones, more than 85% being singletons. The data were taken from a study of blood T cell repertoires in COVID-19. There are 13 residues in the CDR3. Trimming removed 6 bases from V and 3 bases from J, with 11 bases in between. The germline gives CDR1 MNHNY, CDR2 SVGAGI (reference sequence).

The sequence was obtained from a man between 60 and 75 years old with acute or convalescent COVID-19. V usage is TRBV6-6 and J usage is TRBJ1-1; no clear D gene. Sequencing was carried out using peripheral blood. DNA for the CDR3: TGTGCCAGCAGCGTTGGCAGTTACACTGAAGCTTTCTTT. Translated: CASSVGSYTEAFF.